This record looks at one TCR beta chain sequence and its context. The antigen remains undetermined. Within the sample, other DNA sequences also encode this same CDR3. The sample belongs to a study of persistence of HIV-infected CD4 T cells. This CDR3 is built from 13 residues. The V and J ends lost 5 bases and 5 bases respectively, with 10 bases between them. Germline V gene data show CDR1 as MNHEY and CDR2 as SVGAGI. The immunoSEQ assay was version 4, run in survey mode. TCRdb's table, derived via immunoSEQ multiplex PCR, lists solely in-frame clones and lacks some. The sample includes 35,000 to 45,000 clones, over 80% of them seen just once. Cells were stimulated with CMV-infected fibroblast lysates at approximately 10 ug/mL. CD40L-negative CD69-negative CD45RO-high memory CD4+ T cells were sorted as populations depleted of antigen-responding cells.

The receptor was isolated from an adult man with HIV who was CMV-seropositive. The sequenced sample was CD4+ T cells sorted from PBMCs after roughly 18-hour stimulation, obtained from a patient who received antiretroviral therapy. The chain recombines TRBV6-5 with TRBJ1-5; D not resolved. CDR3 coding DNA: TGTGCCAGCAGTCCCCTTTCGGATCAGCCCCAGCATTTT. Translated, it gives CASSPLSDQPQHF.